This T cell receptor (beta chain) was captured in a study of cytomegalovirus exposure and HLA in healthy donors. PCR employed 60 Vbeta and 13 Jbeta primers. Clones were read by immunoSEQ multiplex PCR, and TCRdb kept only the in-frame ones, dropping some. The sample lists roughly 130,000 clones, about 79% occurring once. The study's findings and limits: A later analysis linked a missense DCLRE1C variant to TCR beta V- and J-gene trimming. Among the CMV-associated chains, three were confirmed in vitro as specific for CMV antigens.

Concerning this clone itself: Its cognate antigen is unknown. Germline is not matched at one junction end, which may reflect a read error. Other DNA sequences in the same sample also yield this CDR3.

Each of the donors was a healthy bone marrow donor. Sequenced material: PBMCs. This TCR derives from a woman younger than 30 in good health and CMV-seropositive.

Here the CDR3 reads CASSPIAGGSTDTQYF. For the CDR3, the DNA is TGTGCCAGCTCACCGATAGCGGGGGGGAGCACGGATACGCAGTATTTT. The chain carries TRBV18 and TRBJ2-3, with 11 bases lining up with TRBD2. The CDR3 length is 16 residues. Germline V CDR1 and CDR2: KGHSH, LQKENI.